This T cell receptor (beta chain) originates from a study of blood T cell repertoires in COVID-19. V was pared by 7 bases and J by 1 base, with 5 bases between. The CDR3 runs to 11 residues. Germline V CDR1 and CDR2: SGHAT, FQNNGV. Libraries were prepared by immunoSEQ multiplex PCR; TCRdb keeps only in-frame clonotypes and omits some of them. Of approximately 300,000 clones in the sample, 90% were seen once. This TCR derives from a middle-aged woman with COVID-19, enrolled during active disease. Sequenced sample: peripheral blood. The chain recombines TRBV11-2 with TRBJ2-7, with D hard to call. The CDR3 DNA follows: TGTGCCAGCACACGGTCCTACGAGCAGTACTTC. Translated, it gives CASTRSYEQYF.